This T cell receptor beta chain stems from a study of cytomegalovirus exposure and HLA in healthy donors. The study's findings and limits: Compared with the approximately 680-donor mean, an Asian-associated ancestry cluster reportedly had fewer N-insertions, according to a later analysis. In most subjects, TCR beta sequences reportedly gave accurate predictions of HLA-A and HLA-B alleles. The authors assumed roughly uniform sequencing depth across donors for presence/absence analyses.

This PCR relied on a set of 60 Vbeta primers and 13 Jbeta primers. TCRdb's copy holds only in-frame clones and misses some; the assay was immunoSEQ multiplex PCR. Of around 95,000 clones in the sample, over 65% were seen once. Of note for this clone: Its antigen remains unknown.

Sequencing used PBMCs. This receptor was identified in a male donor in good health and CMV-seronegative.

CDR3 residues: CASSSGQAITEAFF. CDR3 bases: TGTGCCAGCAGTTCAGGACAGGCGATCACTGAAGCTTTCTTT. The V call is TRBV28, the J call TRBJ1-1, with 7 nucleotides matching TRBD1. After removal of 4 bases from V and 4 bases from J, the junction contained 6 bases not matched to a gene. CDR3 length equals 14 residues. CDR1 MDHEN and CDR2 SYDVKM come from the germline V gene.